The present T cell receptor (beta chain) was sequenced within a study of T-cell reconstitution after alpha-beta-depleted transplantation in children. Study results and caveats: Most T-cell counts and diversity one year after the transplant came from T cells that were newly produced. Expanded graft clones numbering several hundred reportedly gave rise to alpha-beta T cells about two months after transplant.

This clonotype was seen at least ten times. What it binds is not known. In germline, CDR1 is ENHRY, CDR2 SYGVKD. The V end was cut by 10 bases, the J end by 2 bases, with 20 bases between. This CDR3 spans 15 amino acids. Unique molecular identifiers were built into the TCRbeta library. From the PCR reads, TCRdb called clonotypes with MiXCR, one entry per CDR3 protein. The table records 70,000 to 95,000 distinct CDR3 sequences, about a sixth of them present only once. Here the sequenced sample was PBMCs, mostly from graft donor cells, taken 360 days after TCRalphabeta/CD19-depleted stem cell transplant. This clonotype was sampled from a male patient aged 2-9 years who had a stem cell transplant for acute lymphoblastic leukemia, so the T cells may come from the graft donor. V is TRBV10-3 and J is TRBJ2-5, with D perhaps assigned TRBD1 or TRBD2 (5 bases each). CDR3 residues: CATYLGRGGQETQYF. The CDR3 DNA is TGTGCCACCTACCTAGGAAGGGGCGGGCAAGAGACCCAGTACTTC.